This T cell receptor beta chain was profiled in a study of glioma-infiltrating T cells. Study-level results: Signature shared blood CDR3 motifs were enriched in low-divergence and depleted in high-divergence patients. Gliomas, especially low-grade, showed above-expected tissue-blood divergence; non-neoplastic patients showed below.

TCR alpha and beta CDR3 regions were amplified from RNA using iRepertoire nested multiplex PCR. MiXCR was run by TCRdb on the multiplex PCR reads, yielding one entry per CDR3 protein. The sample lists 300,000 to 450,000 distinct CDR3 sequences, roughly two fifths occurring once. The length of the CDR3 is 13 residues. Trimming cost V 6 bases and J 3 bases, with 8 bases left between them. CDR1 is KGHDR and CDR2 is SFDVKD in the germline V gene. At least ten counts were recorded for this clonotype. Its antigen remains unknown. The receptor was derived from a human donor with low-grade glioma or glioblastoma, undergoing nonglioma brain surgery, or in good health (not recorded which). V is TRBV24-1 and J is TRBJ2-1, with a weak D call TRBD1 (5 bases). What was sequenced was glioma tissue, nonneoplastic brain tissue, or PBMCs (not recorded which). Written as DNA, the CDR3 is TGTGCCACCAGTACAGGCTTCTACAATGAGCAGTTCTTC. This codes for CATSTGFYNEQFF.